The entry below gives a single TCR beta chain sequence along with its context. Its antigen is not identified. At one end, the junction sequence differs from germline, possibly due to a read error. Via MiXCR, TCRdb re-called the PCR reads. The table lists about 41,000 clones, roughly 31% of them singletons. The entry originates in a study of metastatic and nonmetastatic thyroid tumors. Whole-study context: Repertoire data that came from the blood and tumor or nodule tissue of malignant and benign thyroid patients were compared.

No treatment had been given to any patient before thyroid surgery. The CDR3 length is 13 residues. Germline CDR1 reads DFQATT; CDR2 reads SNEGSKA (reference sequence). Study-wide points: For both blood and tumor, malignant thyroid tumors reportedly showed significantly higher TCR beta diversity than benign nodules did.

Sequencing was done on a sample of blood. The chain carries TRBV20-1 and TRBJ1-5; D remains unclear. The receptor comes from a male donor with papillary thyroid cancer or a benign thyroid nodule (not recorded which). Some clones in this sample may be carry-over from other donors' samples. The CDR3 loop reads CSAILCTNQPQDF. The CDR3 coding sequence is TGCAGTGCTATCCTTTGTACCAATCAGCCCCAGGATTTT.